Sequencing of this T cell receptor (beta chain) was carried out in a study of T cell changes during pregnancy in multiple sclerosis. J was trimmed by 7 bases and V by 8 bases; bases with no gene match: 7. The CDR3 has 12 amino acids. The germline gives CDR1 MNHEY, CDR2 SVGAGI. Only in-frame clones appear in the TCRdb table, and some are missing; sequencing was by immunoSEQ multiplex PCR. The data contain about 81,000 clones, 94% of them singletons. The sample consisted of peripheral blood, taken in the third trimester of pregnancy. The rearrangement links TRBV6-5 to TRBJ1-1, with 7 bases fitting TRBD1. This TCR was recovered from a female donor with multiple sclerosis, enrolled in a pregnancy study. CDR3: CASFQGGGEAFF. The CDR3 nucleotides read TGTGCCAGCTTTCAGGGGGGCGGTGAAGCTTTCTTT.